The 28 T cell receptor beta chains reported below all come from one sample, sequenced in a study of Tregs in tolerant kidney transplant recipients. Measured with immunoSEQ multiplex PCR; TCRdb has only the in-frame clones, and not every one. Among roughly 16,000 clones, about two thirds were seen once, and the ten largest hold roughly 3%. The antigens for these receptors are not known. Sequencing used Tregs from blood cultured with allogeneic cells. Receptor source: a human donor in good health.

The table lists this clone with a few counts. J is TRBJ1-2 and V is TRBV7-2; D is unclear. The CDR3 covers 17 residues. CDR1 SGHTA and CDR2 FQGNSA come from the germline V gene. V was trimmed by 0 bases and J by 7 bases, leaving 21 bases between them. CDR3 in amino acids: CASSLALVRVGGSGYTF. CDR3 nucleotide sequence: TGTGCCAGCAGCTTAGCCCTAGTCCGGGTTGGCGGTAGTGGCTACACCTTC.

By share, this clone counts as medium-sized. The V and J genes are TRBV19 and TRBJ1-2, with D maybe TRBD1 (6 bases). This CDR3 region has 14 residues. The germline V gene encodes CDR1 LNHDA and CDR2 SQIVND (reference sequence). The ends were cut back, 6 bases at V and 0 bases at J, with 11 bases in the middle. CDR3 sequence: CASSTDRANYGYTF. The CDR3 DNA sequence: TGTGCCAGTAGCACGGACAGAGCTAACTATGGCTACACCTTC.

CDR3: CASSPPGQGYEQYF. In nucleotides, the CDR3 is TGTGCCAGCTCACCCCCGGGACAGGGCTACGAGCAGTACTTC. The V call is TRBV18, the J call TRBJ2-7, with 9 bases lining up with TRBD1. J lost 3 bases, V lost 3 bases, and 3 bases had no gene match. CDR3 length equals 14 residues. CDR1 and CDR2 from the germline V gene are KGHSH and LQKENI.

This clone has only a few counts. The genes are TRBV6-5 and TRBJ1-1, with D tentatively TRBD1 (5 bases). The V gene lost 5 bases and the J gene lost 7 bases, with 8 bases spanning the gap. CDR1 is MNHEY, CDR2 SVGAGI, per germline. The CDR3 is 11 amino acids. The DNA of the CDR3 is TGTGCCAGCAGTCGGGGCGGTGAAGCTTTCTTT. This gives the protein CASSRGGEAFF.

This chain connects TRBV6-6 to TRBJ2-7, with 8 positions matching TRBD1. Trimming cost V 2 bases and J 2 bases; bases outside gene matches: 5. The CDR3 sequence is 15 residues long. Germline V gene lookup returns CDR1 MNHNY and CDR2 SVGAGI (reference sequence). CDR3 sequence reads: CASSYGRGLAYEQYF. The CDR3 nucleotides read TGTGCCAGCAGTTACGGCAGGGGGCTCGCCTACGAGCAGTACTTC.

Judged by abundance, this clone is medium-sized (0.01 to 0.1%). The chain recombines TRBV7-9 with TRBJ2-7; TRBD1 matches at 9 bases. CDR3 length equals 17 residues. The germline gives CDR1 SEHNR, CDR2 FQNEAQ (reference sequence). Trimming removed 1 base from V and 2 bases from J; junction bases left unmatched: 9. CDR3 sequence: CASSLGPDRGNPYEQYF. CDR3 DNA sequence: TGTGCCAGCAGCTTAGGGCCCGACAGGGGGAATCCCTACGAGCAGTACTTC.

The chain links TRBV5-5 to TRBJ1-1; D gene uncertain. Germline V CDR1 and CDR2: SGHKS, YYEKEE (reference sequence). V was shortened by 4 bases and J by 12 bases, with 19 bases between the two germline ends. The CDR3 sequence is 13 residues long. DNA for the CDR3: TGTGCCAGCAGCCGACGTGATGAGGGCACAACTTTCTTT. Residues: CASSRRDEGTTFF.

The chain joins TRBV15 to TRBJ1-1; D not resolved. Germline loops: CDR1 LNHNV, CDR2 YYDKDF (reference sequence). The CDR3 spans 13 residues. V lost 1 base and J 4 bases, leaving 7 bases between the germline ends. CDR3 DNA sequence: TGTGCCACCAGCAGAGGCCTCAGCACTGAAGCTTTCTTT. It yields the protein CATSRGLSTEAFF.

CDR3 bases: TGTGCCAGTAGTAGGGAGACAGCGAACACTGAAGCTTTCTTT. Its translation is CASSRETANTEAFF. The chain has TRBV19 and TRBJ1-1; D is perhaps TRBD1 (5 bases). Per the germline V gene, CDR1 is LNHDA and CDR2 is SQIVND (reference sequence). This CDR3 has 14 residues. V gave up 4 bases and J gave up 1 base, with 10 bases separating them. The full variable domain, its missing parts supplied by reference TRBV19 and TRBJ1-1, is DGGITQSPKYLFRKEGQNVTLSCEQNLNHDAMYWYRQDPGQGLRLIYYSQIVNDFQKGDIAEGYSVSREKKESFPLTVTSAQKNPTAFYLCASSRETANTEAFFGQGTRLTVV.

The chain links TRBV5-1 to TRBJ2-5, with D possibly being TRBD2 (7 bases). This CDR3 has 12 amino acids. Trimming removed 7 bases at V and 4 bases at J, with 11 bases between. Per germline, CDR1 SGHRS and CDR2 YFSETQ. CDR3 amino acids: CASRGGGETQYF. Written as DNA, the CDR3 is TGCGCCAGCCGGGGAGGGGGAGAGACCCAGTACTTC.

J is TRBJ1-5 and V is TRBV6-1; no clear D gene. V lost 10 bases, J lost 9 bases, and 13 bases lay in between. Germline values: CDR1 MNHNS, CDR2 SASEGT. The CDR3 contains 11 residues. CDR3 protein: CATRSVGPQHF. CDR3 coding DNA: TGTGCCACCAGATCGGTAGGGCCCCAGCATTTT.

The V gene is TRBV5-8, the J gene TRBJ2-5, with a possible D match to TRBD2 (6 bases). Germline lookup yields CDR1 SGHTS and CDR2 YDEGEE. V lost 5 bases, J lost 1 base, and 15 bases lay in between. This CDR3 has 15 residues. The chain's CDR3 is CASRRKTRLQETQYF. CDR3 DNA sequence: TGTGCCAGCAGACGTAAGACTAGGCTCCAAGAGACCCAGTACTTC.

The chain combines TRBV9 with TRBJ2-7, with D tentatively TRBD1 or TRBD2 (5 bases each). V was pared by 7 bases and J by 3 bases, with 14 bases between. Germline V lookup: CDR1 SGDLS, CDR2 YYNGEE. The CDR3 sequence is 13 residues long. In DNA, the CDR3 is TGTGCCAGCTCGTTGGGACCAAACTACGAGCAGTACTTC. Amino acids: CASSLGPNYEQYF.

The rearrangement joins TRBV28 to TRBJ2-1; D might be TRBD1 or TRBD2, each matching 5 bases. The length of the CDR3 is 14 residues. The ends were cut back, 7 bases at V and 7 bases at J, with 17 bases in the middle. Germline CDR1 and CDR2: MDHEN and SYDVKM. The CDR3 reads CASTERGRQNEQFF. In nucleotides, the CDR3 is TGTGCCAGCACAGAGAGGGGTAGACAGAATGAGCAGTTCTTC.

This chain uses TRBV6-5 with TRBJ1-2, with 7 bases lining up with TRBD1. The length of the CDR3 is 15 residues. The germline CDR1 and CDR2 sequences are MNHEY and SVGAGI. The V and J ends lost 4 bases and 2 bases, in that order; junction bases with no gene match: 7. The CDR3 sequence: CASSSKLQGNYGYTF. The DNA of the CDR3 is TGTGCCAGCAGTTCGAAATTACAGGGGAACTATGGCTACACCTTC.

This clone has just a few counts. The CDR3 loop reads CASSEEGCYTF. Here the CDR3 DNA reads TGTGCCAGCAGTGAAGAGGGGTGCTACACCTTC. J is TRBJ1-2 and V is TRBV25-1; TRBD1 is a possible D gene (5 bases). In germline, CDR1 is MGHDK, CDR2 SYGVNS. Trimming left V 2 bases short and J 9 bases short, with 7 bases between. The CDR3 is 11 residues long.

The chain employs TRBV2 and TRBJ1-5; D is unresolved. Trimming stripped 6 bases from V and 4 bases from J, with 13 bases between. The CDR3 runs to 14 residues. CDR1 is SNHLY, CDR2 FYNNEI, per germline. The CDR3: CASRSGPENQPQHF. The CDR3 DNA reads TGTGCCAGCAGATCTGGGCCCGAAAATCAGCCCCAGCATTTT.

This clone was seen ten or more times. The rearrangement joins TRBV18 to TRBJ2-5; 12 nucleotides agree with TRBD1. V lost 5 bases to trimming and J lost 5 bases; unmatched junction nucleotides: 3. There are 14 residues in the CDR3. Germline CDR1 and CDR2: KGHSH and LQKENI. Written as DNA, the CDR3 is TGTGCCAGCTCATGGGACAGGGGGCAGGAGACCCAGTACTTC. This gives the protein CASSWDRGQETQYF.

The genes are TRBV5-6 and TRBJ1-2, with 7 bases fitting TRBD1. Germline V gene data show CDR1 as SGHDT and CDR2 as YYEEEE. V shed 2 bases, J shed 6 bases, and the junction held 13 bases outside the gene matches. The CDR3 is made up of 16 amino acids. The CDR3 nucleotides are TGTGCCAGCAGCTTACGCTTTGGGACAGAACGGAATGGCTACACCTTC. Its protein product is CASSLRFGTERNGYTF.

In its sample, this clone was seen a few times. CDR3 DNA: TGTGCCAGCAGCTTGGTGGGGACAGGGATCTATGGCTACACCTTC. Its translation is CASSLVGTGIYGYTF. The V gene is TRBV5-4, the J gene TRBJ1-2; 9 bases fit TRBD1. Trimming at V came to 0 bases and at J to 4 bases, leaving 4 bases not matched to a gene. The CDR3 length is 15 residues. Germline-derived CDR1 and CDR2 are SGHNT and YYREEE (reference sequence).

The J gene is TRBJ2-6, the V gene TRBV18, with 10 bases that match TRBD2. CDR3 length: 20 residues. From germline, CDR1 is KGHSH and CDR2 LQKENI. V lost 4 bases to trimming and J lost 2 bases; unmatched junction nucleotides: 14. The CDR3 region is CASSHLVLAGATPGANVLTF. DNA for the CDR3: TGTGCCAGCTCACACTTAGTGCTAGCGGGGGCTACTCCTGGGGCCAACGTCCTGACTTTC.

The V gene is TRBV12-5, the J gene TRBJ1-5; D unresolved. Germline-derived CDR1 and CDR2 are LGHNT and FRNRAP. CDR3 size: 11 residues. The V end lost 3 bases, the J end lost 5 bases, and 2 bases lay between the germline ends. CDR3 coding DNA: TGTGCTAGTGGTTTCGATCAGCCCCAGCATTTT. The encoded protein is CASGFDQPQHF.

This clone is deemed medium-sized. The gene calls are TRBV11-2 and TRBJ1-2; D ambiguous. In germline, CDR1 is SGHAT, CDR2 FQNNGV. This CDR3 spans 14 amino acids. Between the trimmed V and J ends, which lost 3 bases and 8 bases, there was a span of 16 bases. CDR3 amino acids: CASSFAIGRGGYTF. In DNA form, the CDR3 reads TGTGCCAGCAGCTTCGCAATCGGAAGAGGAGGCTACACCTTC.

This chain joins TRBV6-1 and TRBJ2-2; D possibly corresponds to TRBD1 (6 bases). The CDR3 length is 14 residues. CDR1 and CDR2 from the germline V gene are MNHNS and SASEGT. Trimming shortened V by 10 bases and J by 0 bases, and 12 bases separated the two germline ends. The CDR3 sequence is CATKGQPNTGELFF. Here the CDR3 DNA reads TGTGCCACCAAGGGACAACCGAACACCGGGGAGCTGTTTTTT.

The genes are TRBV7-2 and TRBJ2-5, with D maybe TRBD2 (5 bases). Germline V CDR1 and CDR2: SGHTA, FQGNSA. Trimming pared 5 bases from V and 5 bases from J, leaving 15 bases between. The CDR3 has 14 amino acids. CDR3 DNA sequence: TGTGCCAGCAGCCCGGGATGGGTGGTCGAGACCCAGTACTTC. Translating it yields CASSPGWVVETQYF. Combining the CDR3 with reference TRBV7-2 and TRBJ2-5 gives the whole variable domain GAGVSQSPSNKVTEKGKDVELRCDPISGHTALYWYRQSLGQGLEFLIYFQGNSAPDKSGLPSDRFSAERTGGSVSTLTIQRTQQEDSAVYLCASSPGWVVETQYFGPGTRLLVL.

This chain connects TRBV15 to TRBJ2-3; TRBD2 matches 9 bases. Germline V CDR1 and CDR2: LNHNV, YYDKDF (reference sequence). V gave up 7 bases and J gave up 5 bases; unmatched junction bases: 7. The length of the CDR3 is 14 residues. CDR3 sequence (DNA): TGTGCCACCAACCAGCGGGGGGTCGAAGATACGCAGTATTTT. This gives the protein CATNQRGVEDTQYF.

V gene TRBV4-3 combines with J gene TRBJ1-2; the D gene is possibly TRBD1 (6 bases). This CDR3 has 13 residues. The germline V gene encodes CDR1 LGHNA and CDR2 YSLEER. V gave up 5 bases and J gave up 5 bases, with 12 bases separating them. The CDR3 region is CASSGVQGYGYTF. DNA of the CDR3: TGCGCCAGCAGCGGGGTACAGGGTTATGGCTACACCTTC.

This chain connects TRBV5-1 to TRBJ1-1; no firm D call. CDR3 length: 15 amino acids. Trimming took off 1 base at V and 1 base at J, with 11 bases between the two ends. In germline, CDR1 is SGHRS, CDR2 YFSETQ. The CDR3 DNA sequence: TGCGCCAGCAGCTTGTATGGGGTACAGAACACTGAAGCTTTCTTT. This translates into CASSLYGVQNTEAFF.